This T cell receptor (beta chain) stems from a study of shared clonotypes between healthy human individuals. Whole-study context: CD8 memory received one plate per donor, CD8 naive two, CD4 memory three and CD4 naive three. Findings and caveats of the study: Depth of sequencing was expected to influence donor clonotype sharing. Larger richness was generally estimated for naive than memory subsets.

Each subset's genomic DNA was split evenly across several immunoSEQ plates. Some clones are missing from TCRdb's copy, which holds only in-frame ones; the method was immunoSEQ multiplex PCR. The table includes about 700,000 clones, around 90% detected once. With regard to this clone: Its cognate antigen is unknown. A junction end diverges from the germline sequence, so it may reflect a read error.

The CDR3 spans 11 residues. Germline V gene sequence: CDR1 SEHNR, CDR2 FQNEAQ (reference sequence). Naive CD8 isolation took CD45RO-negative cells positively selected for CCR7 and excluded terminally differentiated effector memory CD45RA+ cells. Sequencing was carried out using naive CD8+ T cells sorted from blood. The source is a man aged 25 to 40 in good health. The V gene is TRBV7-9, the J gene TRBJ2-7; unclear D gene. The CDR3 DNA reads as TGTGCCAGCAGCTCCTCCCACGAGCAGTACTTC. Its translation is CASSSSHEQYF.